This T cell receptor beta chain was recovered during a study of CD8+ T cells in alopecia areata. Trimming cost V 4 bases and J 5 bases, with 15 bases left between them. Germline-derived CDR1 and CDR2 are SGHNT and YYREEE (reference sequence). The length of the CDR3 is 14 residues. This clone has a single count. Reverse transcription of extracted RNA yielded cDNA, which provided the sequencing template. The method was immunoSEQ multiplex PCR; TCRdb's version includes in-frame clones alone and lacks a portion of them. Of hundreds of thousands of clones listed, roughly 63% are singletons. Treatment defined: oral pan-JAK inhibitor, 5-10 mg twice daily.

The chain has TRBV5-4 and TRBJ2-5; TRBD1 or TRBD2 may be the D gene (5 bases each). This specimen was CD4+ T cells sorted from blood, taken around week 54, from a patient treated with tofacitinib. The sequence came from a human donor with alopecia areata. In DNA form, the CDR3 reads TGTGCCAGCAGCAACCGGGACCTGGAGGAGACCCAGTACTTC. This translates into CASSNRDLEETQYF.